These T cell receptor beta chains were read from a single sample in a study of T-cell memory formation after mild COVID-19. TCRdb reprocessed the 5' RACE reads with MiXCR, giving one entry per CDR3 protein. Found here are under 250,000 distinct CDR3 sequences, more than 25% of them singletons; the top ten hold 9.5% to 12%. What was sequenced was PBMCs or a T cell subset sorted from them (not recorded which). The receptors were gathered from an adult woman who had mild COVID-19 (a few samples of this study predate the infection). Cell type and time point are not known. Both conserved end residues are trimmed from each CDR3.

j_call | v_call | cdr3_aa
TRBJ2-3 | TRBV5-1 | ASSLAGSRTDTQY
TRBJ2-7 | TRBV6-5 | ASRRPGPDRVYEQY
TRBJ2-7 | TRBV6-6 | ASSYGPEPSYEQY
TRBJ2-3 | TRBV7-8 | ASSPVSGMDTQY
TRBJ1-5 | TRBV4-1 | ASSQVPGQISNQPQH
TRBJ2-7 | TRBV12-3/TRBV12-4 | ASSPDSPYEQY
TRBJ2-2 | TRBV7-6 | ASTPPLRDSRNTGELF
TRBJ1-2 | TRBV4-1 | ASSQDRGTASNYGYT
TRBJ2-7 | TRBV20-1 | SAFWLAGTSYEQY
TRBJ2-1 | TRBV5-1 | ASSLGDAARFNEQF
TRBJ2-3 | TRBV5-5 | ASSLQADSTDTQY
TRBJ2-3 | TRBV20-1 | SAKWTTSTDTQY
TRBJ2-1 | TRBV3-1 | ASSQGRQGNSYNEQF
TRBJ2-7 | TRBV18 | ASSPGGTGTYEQY
TRBJ2-2 | TRBV4-1 | ASSPFGGGPSTGELF
TRBJ1-1 | TRBV7-6 | ASSLMLGQDTEAF
TRBJ1-5 | TRBV9 | ASSVVGSTQPQH
TRBJ1-1 | TRBV29-1 | SVAQVLNTEAF
TRBJ2-3 | TRBV30 | AWSVTSGRATDTQY
TRBJ2-1 | TRBV27 | ASSQRQNEQF
TRBJ2-7 | TRBV19 | ASSSYEGASYEQY
TRBJ2-2 | TRBV5-1 | ASSSPTNTGELF
TRBJ1-2 | TRBV29-1 | SVVPDRDLWGYA
TRBJ2-7 | TRBV2 | ASRGWTDSYEQY
TRBJ1-1 | TRBV7-2 | ASSSGQNTEAF
TRBJ2-5 | TRBV12-3/TRBV12-4 | ASSLGGQGSQETQY
TRBJ1-1 | TRBV5-1 | ASSHYVGNTEAF
TRBJ2-3 | TRBV20-1 | SARLAANTDTQY
TRBJ2-3 | TRBV12-3/TRBV12-4 | ASSPSRGPLPSTDTQY
TRBJ2-5 | TRBV6-2/TRBV6-3 | ASSYTAGTQY
TRBJ1-1 | TRBV3-1 | ASSQDRTNEAF
TRBJ2-3 | TRBV15 | ATSRVSSDTQY
TRBJ2-7 | TRBV4-2 | ASSHDPGSYEQY
TRBJ1-2 | TRBV6-5 | ASSYSARNYGYT
TRBJ2-1 | TRBV20-1 | SASSRLRRGDEQF
TRBJ2-2 | TRBV19 | ASSHLGQGDTGELF
TRBJ2-7 | TRBV12-3/TRBV12-4 | ASSLGGNEQY
TRBJ2-7 | TRBV29-1 | SAIPWSSYEQY
TRBJ1-1 | TRBV7-9 | ASSLIGNTEAF
TRBJ1-1 | TRBV4-1 | ASSHPDTGADTEAF
TRBJ2-1 | TRBV9 | ASSVGSPRYNEQF
TRBJ1-1 | TRBV14 | ASSPRVAEAF
TRBJ1-4 | TRBV19 | ASSIMQGYTGRGKLF
TRBJ2-5 | TRBV5-1 | ASSLAPDRGETQY
TRBJ2-1 | TRBV5-5 | ASTLAGTAISSYNEQF
TRBJ2-7 | TRBV6-1 | ASIGPLYEQY
TRBJ1-5 | TRBV5-1 | ASSWTDSSNQPQH
TRBJ2-6 | TRBV2 | ASSESGGLVSGANVLT
TRBJ2-7 | TRBV5-1 | ASSPGLSYEQY
TRBJ2-1 | TRBV20-1 | SAGETLDEQF
TRBJ2-3 | TRBV6-2/TRBV6-3 | ASSYGSSVDTQY
TRBJ2-7 | TRBV24-1 | ATSDQNSAYEQY
TRBJ1-2 | TRBV12-3/TRBV12-4 | ASSSRNPVANYGYT
TRBJ2-1 | TRBV6-6 | ASSLGGRGILYNEQF
TRBJ2-3 | TRBV6-6 | ASSNPLVGYTQY